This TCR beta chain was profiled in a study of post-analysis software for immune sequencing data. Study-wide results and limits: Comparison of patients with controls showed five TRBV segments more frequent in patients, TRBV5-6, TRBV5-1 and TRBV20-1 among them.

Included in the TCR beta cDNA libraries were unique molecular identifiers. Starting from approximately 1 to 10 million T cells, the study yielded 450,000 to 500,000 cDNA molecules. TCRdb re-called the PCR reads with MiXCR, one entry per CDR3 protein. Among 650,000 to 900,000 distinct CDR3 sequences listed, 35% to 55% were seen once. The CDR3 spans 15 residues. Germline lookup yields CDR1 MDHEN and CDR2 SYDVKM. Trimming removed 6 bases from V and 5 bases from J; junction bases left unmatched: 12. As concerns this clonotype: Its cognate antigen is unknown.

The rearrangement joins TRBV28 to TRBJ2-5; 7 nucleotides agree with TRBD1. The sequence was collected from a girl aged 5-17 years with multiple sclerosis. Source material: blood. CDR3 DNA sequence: TGTGCCAGCAGCTTTGACAGGGTTTTGTCGGAGACCCAGTACTTC. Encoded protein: CASSFDRVLSETQYF.